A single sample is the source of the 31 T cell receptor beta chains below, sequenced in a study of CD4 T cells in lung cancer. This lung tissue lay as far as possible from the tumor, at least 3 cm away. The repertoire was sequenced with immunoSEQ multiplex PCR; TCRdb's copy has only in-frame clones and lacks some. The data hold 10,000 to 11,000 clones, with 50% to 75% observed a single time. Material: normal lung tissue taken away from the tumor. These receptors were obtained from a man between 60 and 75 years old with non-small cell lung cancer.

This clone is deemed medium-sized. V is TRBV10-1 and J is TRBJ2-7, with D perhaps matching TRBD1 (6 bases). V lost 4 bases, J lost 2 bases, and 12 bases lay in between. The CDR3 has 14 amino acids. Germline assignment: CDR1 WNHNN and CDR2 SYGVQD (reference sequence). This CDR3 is CASSAPTGPYEQYF. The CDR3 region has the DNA TGCGCCAGCAGTGCACCGACAGGCCCCTACGAGCAGTACTTC.

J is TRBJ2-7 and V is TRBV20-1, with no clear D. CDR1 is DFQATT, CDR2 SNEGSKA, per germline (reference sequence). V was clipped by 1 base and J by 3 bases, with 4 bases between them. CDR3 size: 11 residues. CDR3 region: CSARADYEQYV. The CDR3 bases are TGCAGTGCTAGAGCTGACTACGAGCAGTACGTC.

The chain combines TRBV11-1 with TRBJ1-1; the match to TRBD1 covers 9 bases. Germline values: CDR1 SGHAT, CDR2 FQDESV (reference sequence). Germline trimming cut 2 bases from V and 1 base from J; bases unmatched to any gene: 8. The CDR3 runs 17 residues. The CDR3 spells CASSLTGGRLGNTEAFF. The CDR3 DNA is TGTGCCAGCAGCTTAACAGGGGGCCGTTTAGGGAACACTGAAGCTTTCTTT.

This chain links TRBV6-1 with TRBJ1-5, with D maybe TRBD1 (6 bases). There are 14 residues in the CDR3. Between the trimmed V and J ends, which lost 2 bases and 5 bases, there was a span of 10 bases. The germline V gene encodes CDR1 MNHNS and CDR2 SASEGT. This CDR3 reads CASSETGFYQPQHF. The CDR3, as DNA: TGTGCCAGCAGTGAAACAGGGTTCTATCAGCCCCAGCATTTT.

The CDR3 reads CSVVSGEGFYGYTF. The DNA of the CDR3 is TGCAGCGTTGTATCGGGGGAGGGGTTCTATGGCTACACCTTC. This chain links TRBV29-1 with TRBJ1-2, with D perhaps TRBD1 (5 bases). Trimming removed 4 bases from V and 4 bases from J, with 16 bases in between. The CDR3 spans 14 residues. Germline CDR1 reads SQVTM; CDR2 reads ANQGSEA.

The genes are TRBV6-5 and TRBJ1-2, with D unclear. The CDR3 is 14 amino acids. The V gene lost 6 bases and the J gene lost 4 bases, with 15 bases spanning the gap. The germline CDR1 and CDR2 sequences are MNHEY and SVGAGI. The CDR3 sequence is CASSNAVSTYGYTF. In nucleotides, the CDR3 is TGTGCCAGCAGCAACGCGGTCTCTACCTATGGCTACACCTTC.

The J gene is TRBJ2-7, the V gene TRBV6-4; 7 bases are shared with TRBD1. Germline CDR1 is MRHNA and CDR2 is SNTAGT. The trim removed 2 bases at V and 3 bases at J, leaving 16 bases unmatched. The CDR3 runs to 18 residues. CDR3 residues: CASSDDKIDRVPFYEQYV. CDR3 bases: TGTGCCAGCAGTGACGACAAAATCGACAGGGTGCCCTTCTACGAGCAGTACGTC.

The DNA of the CDR3 is TGTGCCAGCTCACGTCCCACTAGCGGAACAGATACGCAGTATTTT. It codes for CASSRPTSGTDTQYF. This chain connects TRBV18 to TRBJ2-3; 8 bases agree with TRBD2. The CDR3 length is 15 residues. CDR1 is KGHSH and CDR2 is LQKENI in the germline V gene. The V gene end was trimmed by 4 bases and the J gene end by 3 bases; junction bases not matched to a gene: 6.

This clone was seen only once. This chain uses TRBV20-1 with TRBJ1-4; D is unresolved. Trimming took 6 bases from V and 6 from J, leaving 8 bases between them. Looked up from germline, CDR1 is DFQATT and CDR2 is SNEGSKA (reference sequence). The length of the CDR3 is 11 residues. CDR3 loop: CSAPTHEKLFF. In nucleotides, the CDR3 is TGCAGTGCCCCTACCCATGAAAAACTGTTTTTT.

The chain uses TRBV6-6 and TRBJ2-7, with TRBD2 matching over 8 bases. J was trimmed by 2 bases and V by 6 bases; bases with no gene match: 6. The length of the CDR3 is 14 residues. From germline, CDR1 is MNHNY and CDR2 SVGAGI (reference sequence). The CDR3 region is CASRILAGAYEQYF. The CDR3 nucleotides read TGTGCCAGCAGGATTCTAGCGGGCGCCTACGAGCAGTACTTC.

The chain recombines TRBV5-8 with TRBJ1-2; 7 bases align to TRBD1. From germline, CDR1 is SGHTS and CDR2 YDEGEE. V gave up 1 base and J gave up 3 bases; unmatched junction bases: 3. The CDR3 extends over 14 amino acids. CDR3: CASSLRGGDYGYTF. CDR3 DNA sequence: TGTGCCAGCAGCTTGCGAGGGGGCGACTATGGCTACACCTTC.

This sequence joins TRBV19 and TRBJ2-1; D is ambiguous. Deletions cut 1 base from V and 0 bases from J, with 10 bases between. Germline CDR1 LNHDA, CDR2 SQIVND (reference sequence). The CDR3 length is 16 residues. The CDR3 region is CASSIVASSSYNEQFF. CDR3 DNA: TGTGCCAGTAGTATAGTGGCTTCTAGCTCCTACAATGAGCAGTTCTTC.

The CDR3 loop reads CTSSQVDQGPPLEQYV. As DNA, the CDR3 is TGCACCAGCAGCCAAGTCGATCAGGGCCCTCCGCTCGAGCAGTACGTC. The V call is TRBV1, the J call TRBJ2-7; the listed D gene, TRBD1, was not tested against the DNA. TRBV1 is flagged as a pseudogene. This CDR3 contains 16 residues.

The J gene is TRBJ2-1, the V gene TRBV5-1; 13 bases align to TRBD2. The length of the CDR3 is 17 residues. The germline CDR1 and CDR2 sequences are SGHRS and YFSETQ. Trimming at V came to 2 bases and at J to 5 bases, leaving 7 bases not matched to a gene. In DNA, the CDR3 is TGCGCCAGCAGCTTACAGGAGACTAGCGGGAGGCACAATGAGCAGTTCTTC. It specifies CASSLQETSGRHNEQFF.

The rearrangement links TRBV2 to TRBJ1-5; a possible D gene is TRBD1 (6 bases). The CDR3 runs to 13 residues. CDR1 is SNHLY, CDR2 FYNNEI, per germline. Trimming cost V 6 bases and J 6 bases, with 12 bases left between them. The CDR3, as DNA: TGTGCCAGCAGCCCCGGACAGTTTCAGCCCCAGCATTTT. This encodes CASSPGQFQPQHF.

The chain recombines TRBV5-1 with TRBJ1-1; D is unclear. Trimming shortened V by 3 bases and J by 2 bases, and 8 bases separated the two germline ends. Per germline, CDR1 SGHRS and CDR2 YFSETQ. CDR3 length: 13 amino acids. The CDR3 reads CASSYTTNTEAFF. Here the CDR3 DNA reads TGCGCCAGCAGCTATACAACAAACACTGAAGCTTTCTTT. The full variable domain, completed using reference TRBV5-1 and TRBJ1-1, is KAGVTQTPRYLIKTRGQQVTLSCSPISGHRSVSWYQQTPGQGLQFLFEYFSETQRNKGNFPGRFSGRQFSNSRSEMNVSTLELGDSALYLCASSYTTNTEAFFGQGTRLTVV.

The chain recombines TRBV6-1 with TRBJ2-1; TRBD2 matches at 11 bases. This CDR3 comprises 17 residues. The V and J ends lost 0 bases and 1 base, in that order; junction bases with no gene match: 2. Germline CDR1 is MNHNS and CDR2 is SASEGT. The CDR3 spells CASSEAIAGGSYNEQFF. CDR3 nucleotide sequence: TGTGCCAGCAGTGAAGCGATAGCGGGAGGGTCCTACAATGAGCAGTTCTTC.

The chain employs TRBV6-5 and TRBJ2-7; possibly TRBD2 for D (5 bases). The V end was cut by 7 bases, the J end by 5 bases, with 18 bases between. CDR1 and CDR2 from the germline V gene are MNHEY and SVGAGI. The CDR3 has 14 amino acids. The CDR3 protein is CASTFRGRSHEQYF. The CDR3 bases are TGTGCCAGCACCTTTCGGGGAAGGTCCCACGAGCAGTACTTC.

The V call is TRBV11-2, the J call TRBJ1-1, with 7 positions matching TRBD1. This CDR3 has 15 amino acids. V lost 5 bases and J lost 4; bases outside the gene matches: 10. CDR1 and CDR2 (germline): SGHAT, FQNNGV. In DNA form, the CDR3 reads TGTGCCAGCAGCCCCTCGAGGGGGCGGTTCACTGAAGCTTTCTTT. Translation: CASSPSRGRFTEAFF.

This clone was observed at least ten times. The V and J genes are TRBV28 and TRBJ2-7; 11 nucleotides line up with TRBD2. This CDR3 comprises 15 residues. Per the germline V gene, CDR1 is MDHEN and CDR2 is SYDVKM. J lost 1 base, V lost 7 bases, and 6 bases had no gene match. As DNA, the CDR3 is TGTGCCAGCAAGCCACTAGCGGGAGTATCCTACGAGCAGTACTTC. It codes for CASKPLAGVSYEQYF.

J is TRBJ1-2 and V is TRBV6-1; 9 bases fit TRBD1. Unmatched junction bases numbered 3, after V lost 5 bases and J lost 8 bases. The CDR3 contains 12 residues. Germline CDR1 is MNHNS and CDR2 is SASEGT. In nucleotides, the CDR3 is TGTGCCAGCAGTAACAGGGGGCAAGGCTACACCTTC. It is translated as CASSNRGQGYTF.

The CDR3 region is CASLLGQGQETQYF. DNA for the CDR3: TGTGCCAGCCTTCTGGGACAGGGGCAAGAGACCCAGTACTTC. The V gene is TRBV2, the J gene TRBJ2-5; 10 positions agree with TRBD1. CDR1 and CDR2 (germline): SNHLY, FYNNEI. Unmatched junction bases numbered 5, after V lost 8 bases and J lost 2 bases. This CDR3 spans 14 amino acids.

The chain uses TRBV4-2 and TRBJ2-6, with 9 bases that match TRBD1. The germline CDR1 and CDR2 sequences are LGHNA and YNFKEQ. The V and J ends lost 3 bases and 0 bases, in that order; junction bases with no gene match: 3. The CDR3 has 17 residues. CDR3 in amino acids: CASSQGQGSSGANVLTF. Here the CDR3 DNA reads TGTGCCAGCAGCCAGGGACAGGGAAGCTCTGGGGCCAACGTCCTGACTTTC.

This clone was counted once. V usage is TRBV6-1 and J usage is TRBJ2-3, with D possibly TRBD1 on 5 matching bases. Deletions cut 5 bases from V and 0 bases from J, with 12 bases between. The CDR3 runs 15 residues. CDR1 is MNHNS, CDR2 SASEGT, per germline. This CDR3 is CASSPFGQSTDTQYF. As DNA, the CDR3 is TGTGCCAGCAGTCCGTTTGGACAAAGCACAGATACGCAGTATTTT.

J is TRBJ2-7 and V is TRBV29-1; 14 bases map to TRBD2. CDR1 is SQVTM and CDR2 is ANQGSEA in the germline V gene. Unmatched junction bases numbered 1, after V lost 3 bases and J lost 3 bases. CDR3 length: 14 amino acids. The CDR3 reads CSVDGTSGSYEQYF. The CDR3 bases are TGCAGCGTTGATGGGACTAGCGGGAGCTACGAGCAGTACTTC.

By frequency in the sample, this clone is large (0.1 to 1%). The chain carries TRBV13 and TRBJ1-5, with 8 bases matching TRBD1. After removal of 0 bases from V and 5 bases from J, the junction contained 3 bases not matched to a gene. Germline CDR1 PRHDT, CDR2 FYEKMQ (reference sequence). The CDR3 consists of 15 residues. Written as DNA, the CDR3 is TGTGCCAGCAGCTTAGGAGGACAGGGCGATCAGCCCCAGCATTTT. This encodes CASSLGGQGDQPQHF.

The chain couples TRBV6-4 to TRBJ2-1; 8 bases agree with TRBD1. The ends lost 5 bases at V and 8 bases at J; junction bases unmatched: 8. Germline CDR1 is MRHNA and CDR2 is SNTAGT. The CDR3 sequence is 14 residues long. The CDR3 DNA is TGTGCCAGCAGTTTGAGGACAGGGAGCGATGAGCAGTTCTTC. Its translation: CASSLRTGSDEQFF.

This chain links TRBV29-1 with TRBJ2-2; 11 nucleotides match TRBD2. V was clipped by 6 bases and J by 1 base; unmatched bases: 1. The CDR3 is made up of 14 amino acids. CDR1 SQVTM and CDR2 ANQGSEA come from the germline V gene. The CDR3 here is CSVTSGGNTGELFF. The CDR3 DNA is TGCAGCGTCACTAGCGGGGGGAACACCGGGGAGCTGTTTTTT.

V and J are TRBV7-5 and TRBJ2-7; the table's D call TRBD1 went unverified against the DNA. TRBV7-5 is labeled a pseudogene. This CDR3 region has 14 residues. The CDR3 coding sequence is TGTGCCAGAAGCCTCCGACAGGGCGTCTACGAGCAGTACGTC. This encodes CARSLRQGVYEQYV.

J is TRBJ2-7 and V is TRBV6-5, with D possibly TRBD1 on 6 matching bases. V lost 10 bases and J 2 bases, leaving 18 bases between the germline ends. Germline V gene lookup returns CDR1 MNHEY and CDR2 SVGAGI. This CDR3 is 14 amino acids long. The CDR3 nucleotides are TGTGCCACCTCGCCAGGGGCAGCGGCCTACGAGCAGTACTTC. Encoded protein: CATSPGAAAYEQYF.

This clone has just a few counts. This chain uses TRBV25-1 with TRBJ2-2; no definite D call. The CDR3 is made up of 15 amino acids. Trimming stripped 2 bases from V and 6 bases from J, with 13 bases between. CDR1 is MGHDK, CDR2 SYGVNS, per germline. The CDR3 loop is CASSERGREAGELFF. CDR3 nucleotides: TGTGCCAGCAGTGAACGTGGTAGAGAGGCCGGGGAGCTGTTTTTT.